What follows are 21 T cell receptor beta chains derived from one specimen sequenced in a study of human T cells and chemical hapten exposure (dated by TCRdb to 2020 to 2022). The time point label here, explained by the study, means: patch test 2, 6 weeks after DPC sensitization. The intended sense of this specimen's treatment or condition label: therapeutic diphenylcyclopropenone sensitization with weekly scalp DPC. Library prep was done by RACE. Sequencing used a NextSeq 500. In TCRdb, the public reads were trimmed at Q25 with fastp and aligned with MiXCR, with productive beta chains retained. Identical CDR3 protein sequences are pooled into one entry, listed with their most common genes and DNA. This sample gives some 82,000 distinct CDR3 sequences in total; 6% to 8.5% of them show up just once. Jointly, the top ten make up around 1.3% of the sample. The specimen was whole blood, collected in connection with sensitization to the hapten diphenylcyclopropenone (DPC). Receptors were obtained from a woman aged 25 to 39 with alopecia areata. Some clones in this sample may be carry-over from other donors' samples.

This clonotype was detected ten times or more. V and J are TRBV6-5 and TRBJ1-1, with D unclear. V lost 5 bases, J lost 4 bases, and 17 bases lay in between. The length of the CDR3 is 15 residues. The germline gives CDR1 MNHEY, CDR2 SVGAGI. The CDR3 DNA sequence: TGTGCCAGCAGTCCTACTCGAACGAGGGCCACTGAAGCTTTCTTT. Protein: CASSPTRTRATEAFF.

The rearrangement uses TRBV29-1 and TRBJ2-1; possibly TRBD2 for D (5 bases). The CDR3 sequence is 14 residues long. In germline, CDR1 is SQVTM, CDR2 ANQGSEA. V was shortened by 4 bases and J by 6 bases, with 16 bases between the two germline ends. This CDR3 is CSVGFQRTPNEQFF. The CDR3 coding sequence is TGCAGCGTTGGGTTTCAGCGGACCCCCAATGAGCAGTTCTTC.

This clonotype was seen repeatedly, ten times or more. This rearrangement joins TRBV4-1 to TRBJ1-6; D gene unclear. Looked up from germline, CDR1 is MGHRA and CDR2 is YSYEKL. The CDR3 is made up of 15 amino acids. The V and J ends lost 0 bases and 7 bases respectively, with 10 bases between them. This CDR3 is CASSQEMEPNSPLHF. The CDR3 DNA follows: TGCGCCAGCAGCCAAGAGATGGAGCCGAATTCACCCCTCCACTTT.

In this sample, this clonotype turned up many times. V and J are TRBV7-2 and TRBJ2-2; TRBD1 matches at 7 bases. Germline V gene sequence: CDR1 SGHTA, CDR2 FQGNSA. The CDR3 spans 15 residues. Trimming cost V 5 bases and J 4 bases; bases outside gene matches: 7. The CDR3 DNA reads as TGTGCCAGCAGCCTCTGGACAGGACGCACCGGGGAGCTGTTTTTT. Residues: CASSLWTGRTGELFF. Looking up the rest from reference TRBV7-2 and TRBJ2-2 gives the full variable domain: GAGVSQSPSNKVTEKGKDVELRCDPISGHTALYWYRQSLGQGLEFLIYFQGNSAPDKSGLPSDRFSAERTGGSVSTLTIQRTQQEDSAVYLCASSLWTGRTGELFFGEGSRLTVL.

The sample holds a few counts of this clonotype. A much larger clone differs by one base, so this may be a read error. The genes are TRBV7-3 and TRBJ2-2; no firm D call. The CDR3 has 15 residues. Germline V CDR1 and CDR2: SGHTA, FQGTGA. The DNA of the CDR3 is TGTGCCAGCAGCCATAGTCGTGCGAACGCCGGGGAGCTGTTTTTT. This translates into CASSHSRANAGELFF.

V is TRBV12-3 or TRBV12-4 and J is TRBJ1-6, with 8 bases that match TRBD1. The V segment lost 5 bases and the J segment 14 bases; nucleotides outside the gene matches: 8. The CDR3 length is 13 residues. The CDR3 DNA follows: TGTGCCAGCAGTCCGGGACAGGAGTTCACCCTCCACTTT. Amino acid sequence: CASSPGQEFTLHF.

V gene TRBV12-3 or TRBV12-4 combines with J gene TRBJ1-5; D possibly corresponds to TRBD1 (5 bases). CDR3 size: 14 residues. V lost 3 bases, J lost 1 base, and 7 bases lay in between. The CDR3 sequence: CASSFGQSNQPQHF. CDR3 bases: TGTGCCAGCAGTTTTGGACAAAGCAATCAGCCCCAGCATTTT.

The CDR3 DNA follows: TGCGCCAGCAGCTTGGCCGGCGGGGGCGGAGAAAAACTGTTTTTT. Translation: CASSLAGGGGEKLFF. The chain employs TRBV5-1 and TRBJ1-4; D might be TRBD1 (6 bases). The CDR3 extends over 15 amino acids. CDR1 and CDR2 (germline): SGHRS, YFSETQ. V was pared by 0 bases and J by 8 bases, with 14 bases between.

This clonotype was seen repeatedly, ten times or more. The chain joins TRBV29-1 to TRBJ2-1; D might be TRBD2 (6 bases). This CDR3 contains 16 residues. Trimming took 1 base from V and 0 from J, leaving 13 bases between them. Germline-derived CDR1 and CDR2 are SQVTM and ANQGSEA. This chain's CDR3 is CSVEVGTGSSYNEQFF. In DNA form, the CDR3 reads TGCAGCGTTGAAGTAGGGACTGGGAGCTCCTACAATGAGCAGTTCTTC.

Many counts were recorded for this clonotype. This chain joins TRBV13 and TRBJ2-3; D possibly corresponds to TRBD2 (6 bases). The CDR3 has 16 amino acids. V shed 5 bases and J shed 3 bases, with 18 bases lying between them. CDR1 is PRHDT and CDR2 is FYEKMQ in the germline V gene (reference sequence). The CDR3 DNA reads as TGTGCCAGCAGCCCAGCCCCTGGCGGGGTGACAGATACGCAGTATTTT. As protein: CASSPAPGGVTDTQYF.

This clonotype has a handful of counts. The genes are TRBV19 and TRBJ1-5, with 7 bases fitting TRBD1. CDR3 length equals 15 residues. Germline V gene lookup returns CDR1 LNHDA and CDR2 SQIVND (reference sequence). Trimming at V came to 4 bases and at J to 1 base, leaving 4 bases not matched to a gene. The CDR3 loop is CASSSDRVSNQPQHF. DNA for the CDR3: TGTGCCAGTAGTAGCGACAGGGTGAGCAATCAGCCCCAGCATTTT.

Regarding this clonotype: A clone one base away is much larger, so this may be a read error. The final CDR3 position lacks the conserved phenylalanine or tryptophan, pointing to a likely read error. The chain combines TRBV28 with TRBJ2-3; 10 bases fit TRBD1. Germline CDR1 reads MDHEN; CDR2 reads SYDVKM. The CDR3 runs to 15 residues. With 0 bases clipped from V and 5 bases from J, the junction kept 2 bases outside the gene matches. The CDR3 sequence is CASSLWTGGEDTQYS. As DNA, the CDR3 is TGTGCCAGCAGTTTATGGACAGGGGGCGAAGATACGCAGTATTCT.

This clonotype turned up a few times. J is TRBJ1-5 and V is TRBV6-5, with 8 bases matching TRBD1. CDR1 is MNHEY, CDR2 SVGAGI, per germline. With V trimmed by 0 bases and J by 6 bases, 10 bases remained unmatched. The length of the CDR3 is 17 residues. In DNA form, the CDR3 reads TGTGCCAGCAGTTACTCCCCCCCAGGGGGCGAGTTTCAGCCCCAGCATTTT. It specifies CASSYSPPGGEFQPQHF.

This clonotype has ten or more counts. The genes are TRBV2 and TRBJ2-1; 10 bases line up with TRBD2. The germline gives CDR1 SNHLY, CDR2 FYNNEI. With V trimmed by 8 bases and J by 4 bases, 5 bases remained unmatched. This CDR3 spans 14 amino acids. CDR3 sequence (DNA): TGTGCCAGCTGTCTAGCGGGGGAGTACAATGAGCAGTTCTTC. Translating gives CASCLAGEYNEQFF.

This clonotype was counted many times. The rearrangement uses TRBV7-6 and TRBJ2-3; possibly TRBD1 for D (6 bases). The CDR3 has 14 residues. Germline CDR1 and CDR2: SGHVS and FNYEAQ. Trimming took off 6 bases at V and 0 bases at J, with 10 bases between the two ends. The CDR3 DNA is TGTGCCAGCAGGCGACAGGATAGCACAGATACGCAGTATTTT. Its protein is CASRRQDSTDTQYF.

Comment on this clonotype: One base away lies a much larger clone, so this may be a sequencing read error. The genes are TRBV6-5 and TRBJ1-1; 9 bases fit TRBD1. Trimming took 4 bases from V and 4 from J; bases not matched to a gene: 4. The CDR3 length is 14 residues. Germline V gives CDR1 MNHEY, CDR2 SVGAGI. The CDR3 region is CASSSGQGCTEAFF. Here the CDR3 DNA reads TGTGCCAGCAGTTCTGGACAGGGGTGCACTGAAGCTTTCTTT.

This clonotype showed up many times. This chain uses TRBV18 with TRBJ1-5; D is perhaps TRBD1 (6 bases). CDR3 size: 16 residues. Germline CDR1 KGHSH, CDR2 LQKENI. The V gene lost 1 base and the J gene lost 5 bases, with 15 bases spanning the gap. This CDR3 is CASSPQAGARDQPQHF. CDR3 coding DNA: TGTGCCAGCTCACCACAGGCAGGGGCTAGGGATCAGCCCCAGCATTTT.

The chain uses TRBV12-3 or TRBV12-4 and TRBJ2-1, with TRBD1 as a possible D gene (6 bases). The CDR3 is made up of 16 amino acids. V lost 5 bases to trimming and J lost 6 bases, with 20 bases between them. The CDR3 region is CASSARGRGRTNEQFF. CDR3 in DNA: TGTGCCAGCAGTGCCCGGGGCAGGGGTCGGACCAATGAGCAGTTCTTC.

The CDR3 loop is CASRSGTSGYNEQFF. The DNA of the CDR3 is TGTGCCAGCAGAAGCGGGACTAGCGGCTACAATGAGCAGTTCTTC. The rearrangement uses TRBV12-3 or TRBV12-4 and TRBJ2-1, with 11 bases aligning to TRBD2. J gave up 3 bases and V 6 bases, and 4 bases lay outside the gene matches. The CDR3 totals 15 residues.

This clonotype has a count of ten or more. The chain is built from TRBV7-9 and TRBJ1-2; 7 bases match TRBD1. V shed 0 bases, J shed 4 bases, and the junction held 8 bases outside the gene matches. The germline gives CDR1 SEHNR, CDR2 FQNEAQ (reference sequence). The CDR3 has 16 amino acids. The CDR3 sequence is CASSLAAGGSSYGYTF. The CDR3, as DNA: TGTGCCAGCAGCTTAGCGGCAGGGGGATCCTCCTATGGCTACACCTTC.

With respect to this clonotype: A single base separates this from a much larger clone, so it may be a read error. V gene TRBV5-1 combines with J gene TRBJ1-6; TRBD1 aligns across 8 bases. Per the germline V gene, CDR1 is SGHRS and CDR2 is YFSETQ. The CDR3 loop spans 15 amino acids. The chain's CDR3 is CASSLAGTGYSPLNF. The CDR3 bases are TGCGCCAGCAGCTTGGCCGGGACAGGTTATTCACCCCTCAACTTT.